This entry lists 25 T cell receptor beta chains sequenced from one sample in a study of shared T cell receptors in the human thymus. Clones were sequenced by immunoSEQ multiplex PCR, and TCRdb holds only the in-frame ones, with some missing. The sample lists 500,000 to 550,000 clones; 75% to 80% were seen once. A further study also used this sample, focusing on human thymus T cells.

Sequencing was done on a sample of thymocytes. These receptors were collected from a boy in the first two years of life with a congenital heart defect.

The rearrangement uses TRBV18 and TRBJ2-7; D may be TRBD2 (6 bases). Germline CDR1 is KGHSH and CDR2 is LQKENI. The V gene lost 0 bases and the J gene lost 0 bases, with 18 bases spanning the gap. CDR3 length: 18 residues. The CDR3 nucleotides read TGTGCCAGCTCACCACCGCGGGACGGCGGGATGAGCTCCTACGAGCAGTACTTC. Its protein is CASSPPRDGGMSSYEQYF.

Notes on this clone: Lacking the conserved final phenylalanine or tryptophan, this CDR3 likely reflects a read error. It is unclear where the CDR3 begins or ends on the DNA, so no DNA is shown, and the CDR3 is as TCRdb lists it. This sequence joins TRBV10-1 and TRBJ1-4; no check of the table's D call, TRBD1, against the DNA was made. The CDR3 is 8 amino acids long, termini counted. Germline loops: CDR1 WNHNN, CDR2 SYGVQD (reference sequence). CDR3 protein: CAGPGQID.

The V gene is TRBV9, the J gene TRBJ1-4, with TRBD1 as a possible D gene (5 bases). With 4 bases removed from V and 7 bases from J, the gap between germline ends came to 23 bases. Germline V lookup: CDR1 SGDLS, CDR2 YYNGEE. The CDR3 extends over 17 amino acids. CDR3 protein: CASSIDPSGISREKLFF. CDR3 nucleotide sequence: TGTGCCAGCAGCATCGACCCTTCAGGGATCTCTCGTGAAAAACTGTTTTTT.

The chain joins TRBV20-1 to TRBJ2-4; D gene uncertain. Germline lookup yields CDR1 DFQATT and CDR2 SNEGSKA (reference sequence). This CDR3 has 11 amino acids. Trimming shortened V by 2 bases and J by 4 bases, and 3 bases separated the two germline ends. The CDR3 DNA reads as TGCAGTGCTAGACGGAAAAACATTCAGTACTTC. Encoded protein: CSARRKNIQYF.

The J gene is TRBJ1-4, the V gene TRBV19; TRBD1 matches 7 bases. Losses at the gene ends were 1 base for V and 8 bases for J; bases not matched to a gene: 10. The CDR3 is 16 amino acids. Germline V gene data show CDR1 as LNHDA and CDR2 as SQIVND (reference sequence). Here the CDR3 DNA reads TGTGCCAGTAGTATAGCCGACAGGGTAGAGGGAGAAAAACTGTTTTTT. The encoded protein is CASSIADRVEGEKLFF.

This clone was observed a handful of times. V gene TRBV10-1 combines with J gene TRBJ2-2, with 7 bases fitting TRBD1. Losses at the gene ends were 0 bases for V and 6 bases for J; bases not matched to a gene: 4. From germline, CDR1 is WNHNN and CDR2 SYGVQD (reference sequence). The CDR3 consists of 15 residues. In DNA, the CDR3 is TGCGCCAGCAGTGAGTCGACAGGGATTCCCGGGGAGCTGTTTTTT. This encodes CASSESTGIPGELFF.

The chain employs TRBV4-3 and TRBJ2-2, with 11 bases matching TRBD2. CDR3 length equals 20 residues. Germline V CDR1 and CDR2: LGHNA, YSLEER. V lost 1 base, J lost 6 bases, and 16 bases stayed unmatched. Here the CDR3 DNA reads TGCGCCAGCAGCCAAGGAGGGGAGGCTAGCGGGGGGTTGTTAGCCGGGGAGCTGTTTTTT. It translates to CASSQGGEASGGLLAGELFF.

The chain's CDR3 is CASSLNRGRSYEQYF. The DNA for the CDR3 is TGTGCCAGCAGTCTCAACAGGGGAAGGTCCTACGAGCAGTACTTC. V gene TRBV27 combines with J gene TRBJ2-7; 7 nucleotides align to TRBD1. The CDR3 is 15 amino acids. Per the germline V gene, CDR1 is MNHEY and CDR2 is SMNVEV (reference sequence). With V trimmed by 5 bases and J by 1 base, 8 bases remained unmatched.

CDR3 residues: CASSPTAGYVQETQYF. The CDR3 coding sequence is TGTGCCAGCTCACCAACGGCAGGGTATGTTCAAGAGACCCAGTACTTC. The chain links TRBV18 to TRBJ2-5; tentative D call: TRBD1 (5 bases). This CDR3 region has 16 residues. V was cut by 2 bases and J by 2 bases, with 15 bases left in between. CDR1 is KGHSH and CDR2 is LQKENI in the germline V gene. Looking up the rest from reference TRBV18 and TRBJ2-5 gives the full variable domain: NAGVMQNPRHLVRRRGQEARLRCSPMKGHSHVYWYRQLPEEGLKFMVYLQKENIIDESGMPKERFSAEFPKEGPSILRIQQVVRGDSAAYFCASSPTAGYVQETQYFGPGTRLLVL.

This chain joins TRBV4-3 and TRBJ2-1; D possibly corresponds to TRBD2 (5 bases). With 4 bases removed from V and 9 bases from J, the gap between germline ends came to 10 bases. This CDR3 has 12 residues. CDR1 and CDR2 from the germline V gene are LGHNA and YSLEER. As DNA, the CDR3 is TGCGCCAGCAGCCGGGCGGGCGGTGAGCAGTTCTTC. Protein sequence: CASSRAGGEQFF.

V is TRBV9 and J is TRBJ2-1; 8 nucleotides agree with TRBD2. The germline V gene encodes CDR1 SGDLS and CDR2 YYNGEE. Unmatched junction bases numbered 5, after V lost 4 bases and J lost 2 bases. The CDR3 covers 15 residues. The CDR3 DNA reads TGTGCCAGCAGCTCGACTAGCGTAACCTACAATGAGCAGTTCTTC. The encoded protein is CASSSTSVTYNEQFF.

The chain recombines TRBV5-6 with TRBJ1-2; D not resolved. V was shortened by 3 bases and J by 7 bases, with 31 bases between the two germline ends. This CDR3 contains 19 residues. Germline assignment: CDR1 SGHDT and CDR2 YYEEEE. The CDR3 DNA is TGTGCCAGCAGCTCCACGTATAGAGGGCAAACCGCCTCAGAGAGTGGCTACACCTTC. Protein: CASSSTYRGQTASESGYTF.

This clone has just a few counts. V and J are TRBV25-1 and TRBJ1-1, with unresolved D. This CDR3 spans 14 amino acids. V was cut by 1 base and J by 0 bases, with 6 bases left in between. Germline lookup yields CDR1 MGHDK and CDR2 SYGVNS. Here the CDR3 reads CASSESPVNTEAFF. For the CDR3, the DNA is TGTGCCAGCAGTGAATCCCCGGTGAACACTGAAGCTTTCTTT.

The chain couples TRBV7-9 to TRBJ2-3; 7 nucleotides agree with TRBD1. After removal of 5 bases from V and 4 bases from J, the junction contained 9 bases not matched to a gene. CDR1 is SEHNR and CDR2 is FQNEAQ in the germline V gene (reference sequence). The CDR3 is 15 residues long. In DNA, the CDR3 is TGTGCCAGCAGCAAGGTCGAAGGGGGCGCAGATACGCAGTATTTT. Its translation is CASSKVEGGADTQYF.

The V gene is TRBV5-4, the J gene TRBJ2-1; 13 bases align to TRBD2. This CDR3 has 18 residues. The trim removed 4 bases at V and 4 bases at J, leaving 11 bases unmatched. The germline V gene has CDR1 SGHNT and CDR2 YYREEE (reference sequence). DNA of the CDR3: TGTGCCAGCAGCCCAAAACTAGCGGGAGGGCCTAATTACAATGAGCAGTTCTTC. This codes for CASSPKLAGGPNYNEQFF.

This clone came up a few times. V and J are TRBV5-4 and TRBJ2-1, with a weak D call TRBD2 (5 bases). There are 14 residues in the CDR3. V lost 4 bases and J lost 14, with 22 bases in between. Per germline, CDR1 SGHNT and CDR2 YYREEE (reference sequence). The CDR3 region has the DNA TGTGCCAGCAGCCCCCTTGTGACGGGATTCGTGGAGTTCTTC. It encodes CASSPLVTGFVEFF.

The J gene is TRBJ1-4, the V gene TRBV25-1; TRBD1 is a possible D gene (6 bases). The CDR3 runs to 14 residues. Trimming took 5 bases from V and 8 from J, leaving 15 bases between them. The germline gives CDR1 MGHDK, CDR2 SYGVNS. CDR3 region: CASSQGPTEEKLFF. The CDR3 DNA reads as TGTGCCAGCAGTCAGGGGCCTACCGAGGAAAAACTGTTTTTT.

This sequence joins TRBV5-6 and TRBJ1-5; 12 bases fit TRBD1. This CDR3 comprises 16 residues. Germline-derived CDR1 and CDR2 are SGHDT and YYEEEE. Trimming took 4 bases from V and 8 from J; bases not matched to a gene: 10. The CDR3 here is CASSPRDRGREKPQHF. Written as DNA, the CDR3 is TGTGCCAGCAGCCCCCGGGACAGGGGGCGAGAAAAGCCCCAGCATTTT.

The V gene is TRBV2, the J gene TRBJ1-4, with D uncertain. The CDR3 runs 14 residues. Per germline, CDR1 SNHLY and CDR2 FYNNEI. The ends were cut back, 3 bases at V and 6 bases at J, with 11 bases in the middle. The CDR3 sequence: CASSDAGWDEKLFF. DNA of the CDR3: TGTGCCAGCAGTGACGCGGGGTGGGATGAAAAACTGTTTTTT.

In this sample, this clone turned up a few times. Germline and junction disagree at one end, which may indicate a read error. Other DNA sequences in the same sample also yield this CDR3. The chain employs TRBV7-9 and TRBJ1-1; D is perhaps TRBD1 (5 bases). The CDR3 totals 14 residues. Germline CDR1 reads SEHNR; CDR2 reads FQNEAQ (reference sequence). CDR3 loop: CASSQQDTNTEAFF. The DNA of the CDR3 is TGTGCAAGCAGCCAGCAGGACACGAACACTGAAGCTTTCTTT.

The chain employs TRBV27 and TRBJ2-1; 8 bases are shared with TRBD2. The CDR3 is 15 residues long. The junction had 7 bases not matched to a gene; V was cut back by 0 bases and J by 9 bases. The germline V gene encodes CDR1 MNHEY and CDR2 SMNVEV (reference sequence). CDR3 sequence: CASSLSAREEGEQFF. Written as DNA, the CDR3 is TGTGCCAGCAGTTTATCGGCGCGGGAGGAAGGTGAGCAGTTCTTC.

The J gene is TRBJ2-7, the V gene TRBV2; TRBD2 matches 7 bases. In germline, CDR1 is SNHLY, CDR2 FYNNEI. The CDR3 runs 13 residues. V lost 4 bases and J lost 7; bases outside the gene matches: 7. DNA of the CDR3: TGTGCCAGCAGTGTCAGATTTAGCGGGGAGCAGTACTTC. Translating gives CASSVRFSGEQYF. Full variable domain (rest looked up from reference TRBV2 and TRBJ2-7): EPEVTQTPSHQVTQMGQEVILRCVPISNHLYFYWYRQILGQKVEFLVSFYNNEISEKSEIFDDQFSVERPDGSNFTLKIRSTKLEDSAMYFCASSVRFSGEQYFGPGTRLTVT.

The chain combines TRBV7-6 with TRBJ1-3; tentatively, D is TRBD1 (6 bases). There are 14 residues in the CDR3. Trimming stripped 5 bases from V and 2 bases from J, with 10 bases between. Germline CDR1 is SGHVS and CDR2 is FNYEAQ. Here the CDR3 reads CASSERDTGNTIYF. In nucleotides, the CDR3 is TGTGCCAGCAGCGAACGGGACACTGGAAACACCATATATTTT. The complete variable domain, with remaining parts taken from reference TRBV7-6 and TRBJ1-3, reads GAGVSQSPRYKVTKRGQDVALRCDPISGHVSLYWYRQALGQGPEFLTYFNYEAQQDKSGLPNDRFSAERPEGSISTLTIQRTEQRDSAMYRCASSERDTGNTIYFGEGSWLTVV.

The rearrangement uses TRBV14 and TRBJ2-1; possibly TRBD1 for D (6 bases). The CDR3 is 17 amino acids. V was clipped by 1 base and J by 3 bases, with 16 bases between them. Germline CDR1 SGHDN, CDR2 FVKESK. The CDR3 spells CASSQGKAVGGYNEQFF. The CDR3, as DNA: TGTGCCAGCAGCCAAGGAAAGGCGGTAGGGGGCTACAATGAGCAGTTCTTC.

The V call is TRBV6-5, the J call TRBJ2-7; 8 nucleotides line up with TRBD2. V dropped 8 bases and J dropped 4; count of bases not matched to a gene: 7. The CDR3 runs 13 residues. CDR1 is MNHEY and CDR2 is SVGAGI in the germline V gene. CDR3 sequence (DNA): TGTGCCAGCGGGCGGGAGGATATGTACGAGCAGTACTTC. Translating gives CASGREDMYEQYF.